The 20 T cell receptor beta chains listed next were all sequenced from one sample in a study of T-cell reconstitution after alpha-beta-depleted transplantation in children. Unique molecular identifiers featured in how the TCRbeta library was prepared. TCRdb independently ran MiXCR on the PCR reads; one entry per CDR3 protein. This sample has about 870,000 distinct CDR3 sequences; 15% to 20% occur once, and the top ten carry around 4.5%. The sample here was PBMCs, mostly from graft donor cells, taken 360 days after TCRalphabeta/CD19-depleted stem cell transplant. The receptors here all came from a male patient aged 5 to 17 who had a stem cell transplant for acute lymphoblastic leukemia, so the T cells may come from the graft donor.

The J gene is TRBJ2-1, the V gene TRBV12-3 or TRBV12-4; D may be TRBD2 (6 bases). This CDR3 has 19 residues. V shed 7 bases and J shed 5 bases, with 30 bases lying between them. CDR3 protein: CASNSLRGSGLSRNNEQFF. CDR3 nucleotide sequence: TGTGCCAGCAATAGCCTACGGGGGTCGGGACTTAGCAGGAACAATGAGCAGTTCTTC.

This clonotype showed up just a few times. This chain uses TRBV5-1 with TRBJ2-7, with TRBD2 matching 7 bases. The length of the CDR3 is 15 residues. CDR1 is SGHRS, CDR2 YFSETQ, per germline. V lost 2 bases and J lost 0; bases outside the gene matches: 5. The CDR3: CASSFGRGISYEQYF. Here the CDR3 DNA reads TGCGCCAGCAGCTTTGGGAGGGGAATCTCCTACGAGCAGTACTTC.

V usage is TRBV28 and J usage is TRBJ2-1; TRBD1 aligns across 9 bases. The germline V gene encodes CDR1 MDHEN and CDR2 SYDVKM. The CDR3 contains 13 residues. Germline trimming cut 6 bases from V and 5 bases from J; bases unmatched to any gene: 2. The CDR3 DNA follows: TGTGCCAGCAGGGGGACAGGGCACAATGAGCAGTTCTTC. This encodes CASRGTGHNEQFF.

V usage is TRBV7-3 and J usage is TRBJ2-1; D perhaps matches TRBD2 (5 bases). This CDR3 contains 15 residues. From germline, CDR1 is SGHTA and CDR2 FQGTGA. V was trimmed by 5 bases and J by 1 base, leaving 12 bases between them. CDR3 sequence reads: CASSQTGRSYNEQFF. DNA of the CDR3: TGTGCCAGCAGCCAAACGGGAAGATCCTACAATGAGCAGTTCTTC.

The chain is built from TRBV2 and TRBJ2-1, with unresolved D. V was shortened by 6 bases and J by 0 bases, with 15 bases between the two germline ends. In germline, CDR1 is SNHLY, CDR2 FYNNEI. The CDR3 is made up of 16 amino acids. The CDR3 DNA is TGTGCCAGCAGATCCCTCCTTCAGAGCTCCTACAATGAGCAGTTCTTC. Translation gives CASRSLLQSSYNEQFF.

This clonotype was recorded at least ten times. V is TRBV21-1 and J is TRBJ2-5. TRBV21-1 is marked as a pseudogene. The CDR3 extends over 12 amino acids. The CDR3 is CASSRVQETQYF. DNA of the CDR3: TGTGCCAGCAGCAGGGTCCAAGAGACCCAGTACTTC.

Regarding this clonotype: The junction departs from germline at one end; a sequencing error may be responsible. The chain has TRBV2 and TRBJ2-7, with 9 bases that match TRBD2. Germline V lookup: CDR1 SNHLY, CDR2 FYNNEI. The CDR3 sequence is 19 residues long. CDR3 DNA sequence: TGTACCAGCAGCTACTTTACCCTACTAGCGGGTGTTGATGGCTACGAGCAGTACTTC. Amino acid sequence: CTSSYFTLLAGVDGYEQYF.

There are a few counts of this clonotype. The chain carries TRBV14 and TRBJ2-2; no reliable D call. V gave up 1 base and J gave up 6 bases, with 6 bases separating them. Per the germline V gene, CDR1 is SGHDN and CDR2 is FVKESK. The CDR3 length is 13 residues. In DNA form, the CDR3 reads TGTGCCAGCAGCCAAGTTTTCGCCGGGGAGCTGTTTTTT. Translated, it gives CASSQVFAGELFF.

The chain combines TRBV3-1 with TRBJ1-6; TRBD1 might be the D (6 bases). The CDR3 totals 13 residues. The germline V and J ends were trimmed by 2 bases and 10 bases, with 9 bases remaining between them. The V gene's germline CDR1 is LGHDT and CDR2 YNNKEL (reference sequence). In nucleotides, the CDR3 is TGTGCCAGCAGCCAACAGGGGAGGTCACCCCTCCACTTT. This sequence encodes CASSQQGRSPLHF.

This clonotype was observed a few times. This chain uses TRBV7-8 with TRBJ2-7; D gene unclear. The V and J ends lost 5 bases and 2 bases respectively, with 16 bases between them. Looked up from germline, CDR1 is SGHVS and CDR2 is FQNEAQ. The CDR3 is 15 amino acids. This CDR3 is CASSIDPLSTYEQYF. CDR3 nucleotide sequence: TGTGCCAGCAGCATTGACCCCCTCTCAACCTACGAGCAGTACTTC.

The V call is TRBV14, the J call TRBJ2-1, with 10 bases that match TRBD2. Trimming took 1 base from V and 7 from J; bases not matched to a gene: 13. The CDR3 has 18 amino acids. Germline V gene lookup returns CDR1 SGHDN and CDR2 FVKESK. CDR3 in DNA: TGTGCCAGCAGCCAAGTCGTTTATAGGAGCGGGAGGGCGAATGAGCAGTTCTTC. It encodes CASSQVVYRSGRANEQFF. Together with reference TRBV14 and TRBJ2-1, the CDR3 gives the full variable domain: EAGVTQFPSHSVIEKGQTVTLRCDPISGHDNLYWYRRVMGKEIKFLLHFVKESKQDESGMPNNRFLAERTGGTYSTLKVQPAELEDSGVYFCASSQVVYRSGRANEQFFGPGTRLTVL.

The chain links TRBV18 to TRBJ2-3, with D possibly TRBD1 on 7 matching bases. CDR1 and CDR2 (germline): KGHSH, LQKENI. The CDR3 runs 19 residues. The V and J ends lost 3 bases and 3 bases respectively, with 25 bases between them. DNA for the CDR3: TGTGCCAGCTCACCGAGGGGGACAGCCATAAGGAGGGTTACAGATACGCAGTATTTT. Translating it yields CASSPRGTAIRRVTDTQYF. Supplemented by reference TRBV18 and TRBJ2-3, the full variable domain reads NAGVMQNPRHLVRRRGQEARLRCSPMKGHSHVYWYRQLPEEGLKFMVYLQKENIIDESGMPKERFSAEFPKEGPSILRIQQVVRGDSAAYFCASSPRGTAIRRVTDTQYFGPGTRLTVL.

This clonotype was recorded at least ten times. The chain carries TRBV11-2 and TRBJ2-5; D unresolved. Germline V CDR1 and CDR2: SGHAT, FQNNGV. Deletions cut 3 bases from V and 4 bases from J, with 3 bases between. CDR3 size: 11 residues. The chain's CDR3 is CASSFPETQYF. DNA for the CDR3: TGTGCCAGCAGCTTCCCAGAGACCCAGTACTTC.

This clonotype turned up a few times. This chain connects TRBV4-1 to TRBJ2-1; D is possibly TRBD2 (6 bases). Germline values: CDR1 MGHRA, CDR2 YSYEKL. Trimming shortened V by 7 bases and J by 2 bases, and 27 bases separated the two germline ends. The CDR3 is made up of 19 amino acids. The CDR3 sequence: CASTFRPGTGTLTYNEQFF. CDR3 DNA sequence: TGCGCCAGCACCTTCCGCCCAGGTACCGGGACTCTAACCTACAATGAGCAGTTCTTC.

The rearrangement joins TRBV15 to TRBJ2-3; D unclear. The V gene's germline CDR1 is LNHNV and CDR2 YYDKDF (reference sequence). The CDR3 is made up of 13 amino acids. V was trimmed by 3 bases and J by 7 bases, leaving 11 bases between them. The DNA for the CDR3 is TGTGCCACCAGCAGCGAAGACTGGTATACGCAGTATTTT. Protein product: CATSSEDWYTQYF.

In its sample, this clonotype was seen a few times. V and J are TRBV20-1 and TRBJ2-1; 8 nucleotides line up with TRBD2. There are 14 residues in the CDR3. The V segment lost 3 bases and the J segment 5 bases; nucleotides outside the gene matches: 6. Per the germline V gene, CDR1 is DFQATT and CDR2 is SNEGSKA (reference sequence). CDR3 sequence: CSARPGGPHNEQFF. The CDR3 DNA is TGCAGTGCTAGGCCGGGAGGGCCCCACAATGAGCAGTTCTTC.

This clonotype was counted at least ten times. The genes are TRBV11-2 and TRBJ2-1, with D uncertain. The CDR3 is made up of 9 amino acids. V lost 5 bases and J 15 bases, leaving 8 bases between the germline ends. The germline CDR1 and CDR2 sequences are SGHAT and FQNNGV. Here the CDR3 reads CASSPMSFF. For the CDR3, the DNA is TGTGCCAGCAGCCCCATGTCGTTCTTC.

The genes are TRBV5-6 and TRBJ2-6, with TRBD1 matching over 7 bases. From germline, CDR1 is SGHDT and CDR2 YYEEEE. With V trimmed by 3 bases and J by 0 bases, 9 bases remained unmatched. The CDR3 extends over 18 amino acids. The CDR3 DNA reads TGTGCCAGCAGCTCCCAGGGACAGCTGAGCTCTGGGGCCAACGTCCTGACTTTC. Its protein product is CASSSQGQLSSGANVLTF.

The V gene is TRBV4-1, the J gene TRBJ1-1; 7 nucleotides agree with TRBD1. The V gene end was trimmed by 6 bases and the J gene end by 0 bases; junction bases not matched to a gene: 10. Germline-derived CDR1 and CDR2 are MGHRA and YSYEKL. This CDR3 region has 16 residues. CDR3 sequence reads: CASRVGTVPMNTEAFF. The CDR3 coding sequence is TGCGCCAGCAGAGTAGGGACAGTCCCCATGAACACTGAAGCTTTCTTT.

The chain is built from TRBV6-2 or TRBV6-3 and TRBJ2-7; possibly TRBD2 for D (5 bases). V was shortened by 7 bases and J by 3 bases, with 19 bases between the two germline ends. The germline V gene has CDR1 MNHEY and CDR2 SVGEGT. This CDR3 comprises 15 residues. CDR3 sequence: CASKKPHIGNYEQYF. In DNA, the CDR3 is TGTGCCAGCAAAAAACCACATATCGGGAACTACGAGCAGTACTTC.